Here is one T cell receptor (beta chain) with its context. This specimen belongs to a study of T cell responses to AZD1222 COVID-19 vaccine. The method was immunoSEQ multiplex PCR; TCRdb's version includes in-frame clones alone and lacks a portion of them. Among more than 75,000 clones listed, roughly 90% were seen once. The clonotype was recovered from an adult who received the AZD1222 COVID-19 vaccine. The specimen comprised peripheral blood, sampled 28 days after the second AZD1222 dose.

The CDR3 DNA is TGTGCCAGCAGCCCCGGGGGAAGTCTTGGTGAGCAGTTCTTC. Encoded protein: CASSPGGSLGEQFF. The chain links TRBV7-9 to TRBJ2-1; perhaps TRBD2 as D (6 bases). Per the germline V gene, CDR1 is SEHNR and CDR2 is FQNEAQ (reference sequence). Between the trimmed V and J ends, which lost 5 bases and 9 bases, there was a span of 17 bases. CDR3 length: 14 residues.